A selection of T cell receptor beta chains follows, all from one sample in a study of early T cells in non-severe SARS-CoV-2 infection. From the 5' RACE reads, TCRdb called clonotypes with MiXCR, one entry per CDR3 protein. In the table there are about 77,000 distinct CDR3 sequences, around 16% of which are singletons. Sequenced material: whole blood. The receptors shown here come from an adult who was a healthcare worker with PCR-confirmed SARS-CoV-2 infection or an uninfected control (not recorded which). CDR3s include the opening cysteine and the closing phenylalanine or tryptophan. D genes are given only for firm matches. Size values are once, few and many counts, or a class for expanded clones, and some rows have none.

many,TRBJ2-2,.,TRBV30,TGTGCCTGGAGCGGGGGACTGTACACCGGGGAGCTGTTTTTT,CAWSGGLYTGELFF
many,TRBJ1-2,.,TRBV9,TGTGCCAGCAGCGTTACAGGGCTTCCTAACTATGGCTACACCTTC,CASSVTGLPNYGYTF
.,TRBJ2-1,TRBD1,TRBV12-3/TRBV12-4,TGTGCCAGCAGTCCCCTGGACAGGCCCAATGAGCAGTTCTTC,CASSPLDRPNEQFF
.,TRBJ2-5,.,TRBV18,TGTGCCAGCTCACCGGAAAGACGACAAGAGACCCAGTACTTC,CASSPERRQETQYF
few,TRBJ1-1,.,TRBV6-5,TGTGCCAGCAGTTCAGACAGTATGAACACTGAAGCTTTCTTT,CASSSDSMNTEAFF
.,TRBJ2-5,.,TRBV24-1,TGTGCCACCAGTGATCCGGACTTGCGGGAGACCCAGTACTTC,CATSDPDLRETQYF
.,TRBJ2-7,.,TRBV5-4,TGTGCCAGCAGCTTGTTCCGGGGTTCCTACGAGCAGTACTTC,CASSLFRGSYEQYF
many,TRBJ2-1,.,TRBV4-1,TGCGCCAGCAGCCAGCCCGGGACCATATACAATGAGCAGTTCTTC,CASSQPGTIYNEQFF
few,TRBJ1-3,.,TRBV7-8,TGTGCCAGCAGCTTAGCGCGACCCTCTGGAAACACCATATATTTT,CASSLARPSGNTIYF
few,TRBJ2-6,.,TRBV20-1,TGCAGTGCCTTGAAGGCTGGGGCCAACGTCCTGACTTTC,CSALKAGANVLTF
few,TRBJ2-3,.,TRBV29-1,TGCAGCGTTGGGGGCGTGAGTGGGACCGATACGCAGTATTTT,CSVGGVSGTDTQYF
few,TRBJ2-3,.,TRBV5-1,TGCGCCAGCAGCTTGGACCTAGCATCGGATACGCAGTATTTT,CASSLDLASDTQYF
.,TRBJ2-7,TRBD2,TRBV6-6,TGTGCCAGCAGACAGAGCGGGAGTTCCTACGAGCAGTACTTC,CASRQSGSSYEQYF
few,TRBJ1-6,.,TRBV9,TGTGCCAGCAGCCGAATTAATTCACCCCTCCACTTT,CASSRINSPLHF
few,TRBJ2-3,.,TRBV7-6,TGTGCCAGCAGCTCTTTATTAACCACAGATACGCAGTATTTT,CASSSLLTTDTQYF
few,TRBJ2-3,.,TRBV12-3/TRBV12-4,TGTGCCAGCAGCCGCGGGGGCGGCGCAGATACGCAGTATTTT,CASSRGGGADTQYF
few,TRBJ1-4,.,TRBV14,TGTGCCAGCAGTCTAAAGGGGGACTCTGGGGATAATGAAAAACTGTTTTTT,CASSLKGDSGDNEKLFF